Following are 28 T cell receptor beta chains from one sample sequenced in a study of T cells in Graves' hyperthyroidism and ophthalmopathy (dated by TCRdb to about 2019). Libraries were prepared through multiplex PCR. The instrument given in TCRdb is Illumina HiSeq 2000. TCR beta CDR3 regions were amplified from RNA transcripts. A first-round RT-PCR of the TCR CDR3 used the HTBI primer set with the Qiagen OneStep RT-PCR kit. TCRdb ran its own pipeline on the public reads, namely fastp trimming at Q25 and MiXCR clone calling, and kept in-frame beta chains. Each entry merges the rows of one CDR3 protein and shows their most common DNA and genes. The sample data list over 400,000 distinct CDR3 sequences, and less than 25% of these were observed just once. Roughly 49% of the sample is held by the ten biggest clonotypes. The sample taken for sequencing was blood. The receptors here all came from a woman aged 70 to 79 with Graves' ophthalmopathy.

This clonotype was seen a handful of times. Sequence at one end of the junction differs from germline and may be a read error. V is TRBV7-9 and J is TRBJ1-2; a weak D match, TRBD1 (6 bases). The germline V gene encodes CDR1 SEHNR and CDR2 FQNEAQ (reference sequence). The CDR3 runs to 14 residues. CDR3 sequence: CANSLATGIRGYTF. The CDR3 bases are TGTGCCAACAGCTTAGCCACAGGGATTAGAGGCTACACCTTC.

The chain carries TRBV10-3 and TRBJ2-1; 11 nucleotides agree with TRBD2. The germline gives CDR1 ENHRY, CDR2 SYGVKD. There are 18 residues in the CDR3. Losses at the gene ends were 3 bases for V and 0 bases for J; bases not matched to a gene: 7. The CDR3: CAISDSSGRTSSYNEQFF. CDR3 in DNA: TGTGCCATCAGTGACTCTAGCGGGAGGACCAGCTCCTACAATGAGCAGTTCTTC.

This clonotype was detected only a few times. The rearrangement uses TRBV9 and TRBJ1-1; D possibly corresponds to TRBD1 (6 bases). This CDR3 has 17 amino acids. Per the germline V gene, CDR1 is SGDLS and CDR2 is YYNGEE. Trimming cost V 0 bases and J 1 base, with 16 bases left between them. The CDR3 DNA is TGTGCCAGCAGCGTAGCGGGGGGGGGGCTGGCGAACACTGAAGCTTTCTTT. Translation gives CASSVAGGGLANTEAFF.

This clonotype has just a few counts. The chain uses TRBV5-1 and TRBJ2-3; perhaps D is TRBD1 or TRBD2 (6 bases each). The CDR3 is 15 amino acids. V was cut by 2 bases and J by 2 bases, with 12 bases left in between. The germline CDR1 and CDR2 sequences are SGHRS and YFSETQ. CDR3 residues: CASSLVGGITDTQYF. The CDR3 nucleotides read TGCGCCAGCAGCTTAGTAGGGGGGATCACAGATACGCAGTATTTT.

This chain uses TRBV27 with TRBJ1-6; 8 bases line up with TRBD1. From germline, CDR1 is MNHEY and CDR2 SMNVEV (reference sequence). V was clipped by 6 bases and J by 6 bases; unmatched bases: 7. The CDR3 loop spans 15 amino acids. Written as DNA, the CDR3 is TGTGCCAGCAGATTAGCGACAGGGGTTAATTCACCCCTCCACTTT. Its protein product is CASRLATGVNSPLHF.

The rearrangement uses TRBV3-1 and TRBJ1-4; D might be TRBD1 (5 bases). There are 14 residues in the CDR3. CDR1 is LGHDT, CDR2 YNNKEL, per germline (reference sequence). V lost 5 bases and J 1 base, leaving 8 bases between the germline ends. The CDR3 reads CASSIQGTNEKLFF. CDR3 DNA: TGTGCCAGCAGCATTCAGGGAACTAATGAAAAACTGTTTTTT.

The chain is built from TRBV7-8 and TRBJ2-4, with 7 positions matching TRBD2. Per germline, CDR1 SGHVS and CDR2 FQNEAQ. V lost 1 base, J lost 0 bases, and 3 bases stayed unmatched. The length of the CDR3 is 16 residues. The CDR3 here is CASSLEAGVAKNIQYF. CDR3 nucleotides: TGTGCCAGCAGCTTAGAGGCGGGAGTAGCCAAAAACATTCAGTACTTC.

The V and J genes are TRBV3-1 and TRBJ1-2; 7 bases map to TRBD1. The trim removed 4 bases at V and 7 bases at J, leaving 6 bases unmatched. The germline V gene encodes CDR1 LGHDT and CDR2 YNNKEL (reference sequence). The CDR3 contains 13 residues. The CDR3 loop is CASSLVGDSGYTF. The CDR3 nucleotides are TGTGCCAGCAGCCTGGTTGGGGACAGTGGCTACACCTTC.

The chain couples TRBV15 to TRBJ1-3; D is undetermined. Looked up from germline, CDR1 is LNHNV and CDR2 is YYDKDF (reference sequence). Between the trimmed V and J ends, which lost 0 bases and 3 bases, there was a span of 9 bases. The CDR3 consists of 15 residues. DNA of the CDR3: TGTGCCACCAGCAGAGATCTCTTGGGTGGAAACACCATATATTTT. It translates to CATSRDLLGGNTIYF.

The gene calls are TRBV12-3 or TRBV12-4 and TRBJ1-2; no clear D gene. V lost 7 bases and J lost 5, with 14 bases in between. This CDR3 has 13 amino acids. In DNA, the CDR3 is TGTGCCAGCACCCCCAGAACTGGTTATGGCTACACCTTC. Its translation: CASTPRTGYGYTF.

This clonotype was counted a few times. V and J are TRBV6-6 and TRBJ2-7, with TRBD2 matching over 9 bases. Germline assignment: CDR1 MNHNY and CDR2 SVGAGI (reference sequence). The CDR3 loop spans 18 amino acids. V was pared by 2 bases and J by 5 bases, with 16 bases of the junction left unmatched. The CDR3 DNA sequence: TGTGCCAGCAGTTACGGCCCCGGGCTAGCGGGAACCCAGGACGAGCAGTACTTC. Its protein is CASSYGPGLAGTQDEQYF.

This clonotype was seen a handful of times. The chain joins TRBV19 to TRBJ1-2; D is perhaps TRBD1 (6 bases). The CDR3 is 15 amino acids. The germline V and J ends were trimmed by 5 bases and 1 base, with 14 bases remaining between them. CDR1 and CDR2 (germline): LNHDA, SQIVND (reference sequence). The CDR3 coding sequence is TGTGCCAGTAGTTATCGACAGGAAATTAACTATGGCTACACCTTC. This encodes CASSYRQEINYGYTF.

A note on this clonotype: At one end, the junction sequence differs from germline, possibly due to a read error. The chain is built from TRBV7-2 and TRBJ2-5, with TRBD2 matching over 8 bases. Per the germline V gene, CDR1 is SGHTA and CDR2 is FQGNSA. The CDR3 extends over 17 amino acids. In DNA, the CDR3 is TGCGCCAGCAGCCAAGACTGGGGACTAGGGGTCCAAGAGACCCAGTACTTC. Translating it yields CASSQDWGLGVQETQYF.

This clonotype was detected ten times or more. J is TRBJ1-1 and V is TRBV27; D gene ambiguous. The CDR3 runs to 14 residues. The V gene lost 0 bases and the J gene lost 4 bases, with 9 bases spanning the gap. CDR1 MNHEY and CDR2 SMNVEV come from the germline V gene (reference sequence). Here the CDR3 DNA reads TGTGCCAGCAGTTTATCAGGGTTAGGCACTGAAGCTTTCTTT. Translation gives CASSLSGLGTEAFF.

The chain recombines TRBV7-2 with TRBJ1-2, with 9 nucleotides matching TRBD1. Germline CDR1 is SGHTA and CDR2 is FQGNSA. With 1 base clipped from V and 0 bases from J, the junction kept 9 bases outside the gene matches. This CDR3 is 18 amino acids long. CDR3 nucleotide sequence: TGTGCCAGCAGCTTAGTGATCGGGACAGGGCATCCTAACTATGGCTACACCTTC. Translated, it gives CASSLVIGTGHPNYGYTF.

The chain recombines TRBV7-9 with TRBJ2-7; TRBD1 aligns across 7 bases. The germline CDR1 and CDR2 sequences are SEHNR and FQNEAQ (reference sequence). The CDR3 extends over 15 amino acids. J gave up 2 bases and V 5 bases, and 9 bases lay outside the gene matches. The CDR3: CASSQQGTRAYEQYF. DNA for the CDR3: TGTGCCAGCAGCCAACAGGGGACGAGGGCCTACGAGCAGTACTTC.

This clonotype came up a few times. This chain connects TRBV7-9 to TRBJ1-5; the D gene is possibly TRBD1 (5 bases). V shed 5 bases and J shed 5 bases, with 16 bases lying between them. Germline assignment: CDR1 SEHNR and CDR2 FQNEAQ (reference sequence). The CDR3 contains 15 residues. This CDR3 reads CASSPSGANDQPQHF. The CDR3, as DNA: TGTGCCAGCAGCCCCTCCGGGGCCAACGATCAGCCCCAGCATTTT.

In its sample, this clonotype was seen many times. The chain joins TRBV2 to TRBJ2-1, with TRBD2 matching 10 bases. This CDR3 contains 14 residues. Unmatched junction bases numbered 3, after V lost 5 bases and J lost 5 bases. Germline V CDR1 and CDR2: SNHLY, FYNNEI. The CDR3 coding sequence is TGTGCCAGCAGTACTAGCGGGATTAACAATGAGCAGTTCTTC. This gives the protein CASSTSGINNEQFF.

This clonotype was observed many times. This rearrangement joins TRBV28 to TRBJ2-3; the match to TRBD2 covers 8 bases. The CDR3 has 16 residues. Germline loops: CDR1 MDHEN, CDR2 SYDVKM. V lost 3 bases to trimming and J lost 0 bases; unmatched junction nucleotides: 5. CDR3 DNA sequence: TGTGCCAGCAGTTTCGGTAGCGGGAAAAGCACAGATACGCAGTATTTT. Translated, it gives CASSFGSGKSTDTQYF.

This clonotype has just a few counts. The chain carries TRBV6-1 and TRBJ2-6, with unresolved D. The CDR3 runs 14 residues. Per germline, CDR1 MNHNS and CDR2 SASEGT. V was cut by 8 bases and J by 3 bases, with 11 bases left in between. CDR3 nucleotide sequence: TGTGCCAGCCGTACCCCGGGTGGGGCCAACGTCCTGACTTTC. This codes for CASRTPGGANVLTF.

In its sample, this clonotype was seen many times. The V gene is TRBV2, the J gene TRBJ2-3; the match to TRBD2 covers 8 bases. This CDR3 comprises 13 residues. Germline loops: CDR1 SNHLY, CDR2 FYNNEI. Trimming cost V 8 bases and J 6 bases; bases outside gene matches: 7. Here the CDR3 reads CASLLRLADTQYF. The CDR3, as DNA: TGTGCCAGCCTCCTGCGACTAGCGGATACGCAGTATTTT.

Many counts were recorded for this clonotype. The chain combines TRBV7-2 with TRBJ2-7; D is unresolved. V lost 1 base, J lost 4 bases, and 14 bases lay in between. The length of the CDR3 is 15 residues. Per germline, CDR1 SGHTA and CDR2 FQGNSA. The CDR3 here is CASSLVLAAGYEQYF. In nucleotides, the CDR3 is TGTGCCAGCAGCTTAGTCCTGGCGGCTGGGTACGAGCAGTACTTC.

Here the CDR3 DNA reads TGTGCCAGCAGTTACTCGGGGGGGGGGGACGAGCAGTACTTC. Amino acids: CASSYSGGGDEQYF. The chain joins TRBV6-6 to TRBJ2-7; 7 bases fit TRBD2. The CDR3 runs to 14 residues. Germline assignment: CDR1 MNHNY and CDR2 SVGAGI (reference sequence). V shed 0 bases and J 5 bases; nucleotides not matched to a gene: 4.

This chain joins TRBV6-1 and TRBJ1-5; the D gene is possibly TRBD1 (5 bases). CDR1 and CDR2 (germline): MNHNS, SASEGT. CDR3 size: 16 residues. Between the trimmed V and J ends, which lost 6 bases and 6 bases, there was a span of 21 bases. CDR3 residues: CASSIPRLGAGQPQHF. The CDR3 DNA sequence: TGTGCCAGCAGCATACCCCGGCTAGGGGCAGGTCAGCCCCAGCATTTT.

The chain joins TRBV20-1 to TRBJ2-1, with 13 bases matching TRBD2. CDR1 DFQATT and CDR2 SNEGSKA come from the germline V gene (reference sequence). This CDR3 has 16 amino acids. The CDR3 DNA reads TGCAGGTACTACTTACTAGCGGGAGGGCGTAGCAATGAGCAGTTCTTC. This codes for CRYYLLAGGRSNEQFF.

This clonotype came up a few times. The chain links TRBV7-9 to TRBJ1-4; 9 nucleotides align to TRBD1. Trimming cost V 3 bases and J 4 bases; bases outside gene matches: 3. CDR3 size: 15 residues. CDR1 is SEHNR, CDR2 FQNEAQ, per germline (reference sequence). CDR3 in amino acids: CASSFKGQGNEKLFF. DNA for the CDR3: TGTGCCAGCAGCTTCAAGGGACAGGGTAATGAAAAACTGTTTTTT.

The table lists this clonotype with many counts. Relative to the germline gene, one junction end is altered; a read error may explain this. The chain is built from TRBV2 and TRBJ1-2, with D uncertain. The germline CDR1 and CDR2 sequences are SNHLY and FYNNEI. This CDR3 is built from 14 residues. The CDR3 loop reads CASREAGFDYGYTF. The CDR3 nucleotides are TGTGCCAGCAGAGAAGCGGGTTTTGACTATGGCTACACCTTC.

The V and J genes are TRBV27 and TRBJ2-7; D call uncertain. The CDR3 contains 17 residues. With 2 bases removed from V and 0 bases from J, the gap between germline ends came to 17 bases. The germline V gene encodes CDR1 MNHEY and CDR2 SMNVEV (reference sequence). The chain's CDR3 is CASSLSPTFRPSYEQYF. Written as DNA, the CDR3 is TGTGCCAGCAGTTTAAGCCCCACTTTTCGCCCCTCCTACGAGCAGTACTTC.